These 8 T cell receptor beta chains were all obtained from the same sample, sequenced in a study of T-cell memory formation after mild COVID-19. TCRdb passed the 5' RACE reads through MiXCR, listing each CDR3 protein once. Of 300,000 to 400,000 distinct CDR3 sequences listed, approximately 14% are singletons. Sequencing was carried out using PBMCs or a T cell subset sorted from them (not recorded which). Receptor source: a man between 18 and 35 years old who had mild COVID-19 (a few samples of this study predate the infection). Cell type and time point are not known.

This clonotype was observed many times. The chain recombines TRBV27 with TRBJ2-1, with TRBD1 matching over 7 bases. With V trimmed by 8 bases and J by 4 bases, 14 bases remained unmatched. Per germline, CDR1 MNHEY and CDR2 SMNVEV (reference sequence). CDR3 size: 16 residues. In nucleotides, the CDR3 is TGTGCCAGCTCCTCCATCCTCAGGGGGACATACAATGAGCAGTTCTTC. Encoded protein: CASSSILRGTYNEQFF.

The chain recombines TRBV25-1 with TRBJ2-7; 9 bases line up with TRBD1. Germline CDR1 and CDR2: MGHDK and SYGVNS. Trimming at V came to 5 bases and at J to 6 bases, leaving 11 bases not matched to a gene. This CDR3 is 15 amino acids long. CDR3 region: CASSTQGQGIFEQYF. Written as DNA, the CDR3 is TGTGCCAGCAGTACCCAGGGACAGGGAATATTCGAGCAGTACTTC.

The CDR3 is CASSPENLANEQFF. Here the CDR3 DNA reads TGTGCCAGCAGTCCAGAAAACCTAGCAAATGAGCAGTTCTTC. The chain has TRBV12-3 or TRBV12-4 and TRBJ2-1; D possibly corresponds to TRBD2 (5 bases). The CDR3 loop spans 14 amino acids. The germline V and J ends were trimmed by 5 bases and 7 bases, with 15 bases remaining between them.

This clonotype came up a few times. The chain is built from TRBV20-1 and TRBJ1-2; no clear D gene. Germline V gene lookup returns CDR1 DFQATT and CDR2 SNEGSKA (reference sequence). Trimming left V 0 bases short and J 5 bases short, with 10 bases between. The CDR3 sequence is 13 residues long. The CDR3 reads CSARDSGRYGYTF. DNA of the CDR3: TGCAGTGCTAGAGACAGTGGGCGATATGGCTACACCTTC.

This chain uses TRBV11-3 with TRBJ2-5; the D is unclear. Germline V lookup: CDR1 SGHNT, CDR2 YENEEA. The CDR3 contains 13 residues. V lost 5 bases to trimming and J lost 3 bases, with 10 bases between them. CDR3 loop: CASSRNSKETQYF. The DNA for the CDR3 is TGTGCCAGCAGCCGAAACAGTAAAGAGACCCAGTACTTC.

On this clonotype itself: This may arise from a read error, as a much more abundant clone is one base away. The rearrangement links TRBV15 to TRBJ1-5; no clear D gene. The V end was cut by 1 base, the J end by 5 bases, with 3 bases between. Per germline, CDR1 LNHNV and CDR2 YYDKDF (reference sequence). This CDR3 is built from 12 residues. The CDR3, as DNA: TGTGCCACCAGCAGAGGAGATCAGCCCCAGCATTTT. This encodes CATSRGDQPQHF.

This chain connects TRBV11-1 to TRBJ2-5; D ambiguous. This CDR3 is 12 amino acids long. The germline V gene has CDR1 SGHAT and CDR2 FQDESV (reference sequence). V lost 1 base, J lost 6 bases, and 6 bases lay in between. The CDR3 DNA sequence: TGTGCCAGCAGCTTAGACCTGAAGACCCAGTACTTC. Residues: CASSLDLKTQYF.

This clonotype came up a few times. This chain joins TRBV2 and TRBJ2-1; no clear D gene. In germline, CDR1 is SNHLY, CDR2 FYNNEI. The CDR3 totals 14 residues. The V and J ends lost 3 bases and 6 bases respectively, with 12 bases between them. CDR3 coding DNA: TGTGCCAGCAGTGATATACTCGCAGGCAATGAGCAGTTCTTC. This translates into CASSDILAGNEQFF.